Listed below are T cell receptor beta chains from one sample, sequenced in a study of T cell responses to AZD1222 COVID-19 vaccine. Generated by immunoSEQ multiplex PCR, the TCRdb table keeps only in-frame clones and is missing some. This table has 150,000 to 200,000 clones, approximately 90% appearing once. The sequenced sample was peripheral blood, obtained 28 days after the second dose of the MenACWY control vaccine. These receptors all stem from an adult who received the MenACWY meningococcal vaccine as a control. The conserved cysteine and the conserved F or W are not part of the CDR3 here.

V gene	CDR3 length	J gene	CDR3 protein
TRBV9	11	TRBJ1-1	ASSVRDRTEAF
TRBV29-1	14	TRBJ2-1	SVEASGRNSYNEQF
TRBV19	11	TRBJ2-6	ASSAPGANVLT
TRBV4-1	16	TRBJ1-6	ASSQDGGRGRDNSPLH
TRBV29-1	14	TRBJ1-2	SVEALRGLANYGYT
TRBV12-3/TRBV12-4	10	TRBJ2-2	ASSLDGGELF
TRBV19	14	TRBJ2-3	ASSILGGNLADTQY
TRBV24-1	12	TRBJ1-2	ATSDPATNYGYT
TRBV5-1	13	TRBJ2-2	ASSQGLPNSGELF
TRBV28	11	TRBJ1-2	ASSSGQSYGYT
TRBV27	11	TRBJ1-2	ASSFRGGEGYT
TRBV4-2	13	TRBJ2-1	ASSPQRDTHNEQF
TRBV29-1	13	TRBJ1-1	SVDRGRSMNTEAF
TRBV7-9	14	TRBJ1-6	ASSSTDSSYNSPLH
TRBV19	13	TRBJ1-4	ASSLIHATNEKLF
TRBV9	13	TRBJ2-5	ASSATSGRLETQY
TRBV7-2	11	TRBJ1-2	ASSLSTNYGYT
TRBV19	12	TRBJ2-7	ASSIAGLGYEQY
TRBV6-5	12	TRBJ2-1	ASSYRAGGDEQF
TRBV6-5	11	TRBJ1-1	ASSWTGVSEAF
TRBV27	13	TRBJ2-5	ASSLSGQYQETQY
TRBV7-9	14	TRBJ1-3	ASSILQGSSGNTIY
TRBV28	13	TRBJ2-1	ASSRGTSGRNEQF
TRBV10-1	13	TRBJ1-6	ASSAGTGNNSPLH
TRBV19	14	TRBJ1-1	ASRATGHNMNTEAF
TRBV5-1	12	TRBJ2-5	ASSVMASPETQY
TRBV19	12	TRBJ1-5	ASSMSGGGQPQH
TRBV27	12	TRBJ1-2	ASSPGWPNYGYT
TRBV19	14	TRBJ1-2	ASSIFGQIGSYGYT
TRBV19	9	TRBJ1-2	ASSTNYGYT
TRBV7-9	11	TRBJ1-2	ASSLITSYGYT
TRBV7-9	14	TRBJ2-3	ASSTNGRGGTDTQY
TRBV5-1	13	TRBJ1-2	ASSLGGAEGYGYT
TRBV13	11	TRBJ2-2	ASSSVGTGELF